Reported below is one T cell receptor (beta chain). Its cognate antigen has yet to be identified. Base qualities were left out, and no much larger clone turns up one base away. Whole blood was collected in K2EDTA tubes by collaborating institutions according to the institutions' own protocols. Collaborator samples were shipped for TCRbeta analysis as frozen whole blood, isolated PBMCs, or DNA extracted from either sample type. The data originate from a study of blood T cell repertoires in COVID-19 (dated by TCRdb to 2020 to 2022). Describing the broader study: Samples covering the acute and convalescent phases of COVID-19 were provided by collaborators in the United States, Italy and Spain. The repertoires were released in a freely available public database meant as a resource for research on the immune response to SARS-CoV-2. The dataset comprised deeply sampled blood TCRbeta repertoires from subjects exposed to, actively infected with, or recovered from COVID-19. The sample metadata nearly always contained a de-identified subject ID, COVID-19 status, age in years and sex. The material from the prospective study consisted of cDNA or gDNA derived from T cells, B-cell-depleted T cells, or PBMCs. The samples were drawn from the first 160 participants of the ongoing ImmuneRACE study and from 1,254 subjects provided by 6 global collaborators. HLA class I and class II types, where available, came from metadata supplied by the sample provider rather than from assay-based typing. The investigation overall reported the following: The amount of clinical and demographic metadata varied by source and participant and was provided uncurated.

TCRbeta CDR3 regions were amplified from genomic DNA by means of the immunoSEQ Assay, a bias-controlled multiplex PCR. For the original study's pipeline: The number of nucleated cells in each sample was estimated from the amplification of reference gene primers within the assay. Sequence reads were collapsed and filtered to measure the absolute abundance of every unique TCRbeta CDR3 rearrangement. For each sample, productive Simpson clonality was calculated by taking the square root of Simpson's diversity index across productive rearrangements. The table was pulled from immuneACCESS by TCRdb, which kept in-frame rearrangements only. Such tables lose some clones; where checked, under half of the loss comes from unresolved V genes, and the rest has no known cause. D and trimming were read from the DNA, whereas the V and J calls and clone size are those reported in that table. This sample is represented by 200,000 to 250,000 clones; approximately 85% of them were singletons. About 4.8% of the sample is held by the ten biggest clonotypes.

The junction shows trimming of 3 bases on V and 10 bases on J, and the gene matches do not reach 14 bases of it. Per the germline V gene (reference sequence), GTSNPN is the CDR1 and SVGIG is the CDR2. The CDR3, cysteine through phenylalanine, is 16 amino acids long. The retained sequence is limited to the CDR3, 48 bases, with the frame set at the first base. The sequenced sample was peripheral blood. The receptor comes from a woman aged 70-85 years with acute or convalescent COVID-19. In this chain, TRBV30 is recombined with TRBJ1-6, and 8 junction bases match TRBD1. The CDR3 region reads CAWRPPGAGGGSPLHF. The DNA sequence is given as TGTGCCTGGAGACCCCCCGGGGCAGGGGGCGGATCACCCCTCCACTTT.